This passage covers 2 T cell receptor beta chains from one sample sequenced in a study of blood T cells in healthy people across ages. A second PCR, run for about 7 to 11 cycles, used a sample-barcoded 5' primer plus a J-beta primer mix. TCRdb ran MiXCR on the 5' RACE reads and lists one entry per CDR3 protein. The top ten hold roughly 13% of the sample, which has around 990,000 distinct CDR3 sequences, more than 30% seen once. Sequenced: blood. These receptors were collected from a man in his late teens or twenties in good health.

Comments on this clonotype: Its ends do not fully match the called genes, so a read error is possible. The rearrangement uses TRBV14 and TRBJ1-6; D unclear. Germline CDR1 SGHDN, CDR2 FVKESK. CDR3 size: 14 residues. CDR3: CASSQVGRNSPPHF. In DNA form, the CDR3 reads TGTGCCAGCAGCCAAGTAGGAAGGAATTCACCCCCCCACTTT. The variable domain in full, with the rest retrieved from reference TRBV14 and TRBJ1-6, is EAGVTQFPSHSVIEKGQTVTLRCDPISGHDNLYWYRRVMGKEIKFLLHFVKESKQDESGMPNNRFLAERTGGTYSTLKVQPAELEDSGVYFCASSQVGRNSPPHFGNGTRLTVT.

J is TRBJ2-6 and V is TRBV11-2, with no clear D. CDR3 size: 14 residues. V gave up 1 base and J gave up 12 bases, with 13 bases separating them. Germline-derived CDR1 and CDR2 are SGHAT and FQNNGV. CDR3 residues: CASSLVRASSVLTF. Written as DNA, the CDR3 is TGTGCCAGCAGCTTAGTACGGGCGTCAAGCGTCCTGACTTTC.